This T cell receptor (beta chain) was retrieved from a study of cytomegalovirus exposure and HLA in healthy donors. At the level of the study: HLA-typed donors were the source of around 77 million unique TCRs held in an early data release.

PCR employed 60 Vbeta and 13 Jbeta primers. Authors' methods: Per a later analysis, the number of unique TCR beta chains was about 80 million, of which some 10 million were shared. TCRdb's table, derived via immunoSEQ multiplex PCR, lists solely in-frame clones and lacks some. That table supplies the V and J calls and clone size; D and trimming were determined from the DNA. This sample has 35,000 to 45,000 clones, with approximately 55% found just once. Points from the study as a whole: Productive rates of about 87% or about 30% were seen for most TCR beta V segments in an earlier analysis.

Concerning this clone: Its antigen remains unknown.

V dropped 5 bases and J dropped 4 bases, with 14 bases sitting between them. Germline V lookup: CDR1 SEHNR, CDR2 FQNEAQ (reference sequence). The CDR3 loop spans 14 amino acids. The sequencing input was PBMCs. The sequence came from a human donor in good health. The chain combines TRBV7-9 with TRBJ1-1, with a weak D call TRBD1 (6 bases). The DNA for the CDR3 is TGTGCCAGCAGCCTACTTACAGGGACCACTGAAGCTTTCTTT. Translation gives CASSLLTGTTEAFF.